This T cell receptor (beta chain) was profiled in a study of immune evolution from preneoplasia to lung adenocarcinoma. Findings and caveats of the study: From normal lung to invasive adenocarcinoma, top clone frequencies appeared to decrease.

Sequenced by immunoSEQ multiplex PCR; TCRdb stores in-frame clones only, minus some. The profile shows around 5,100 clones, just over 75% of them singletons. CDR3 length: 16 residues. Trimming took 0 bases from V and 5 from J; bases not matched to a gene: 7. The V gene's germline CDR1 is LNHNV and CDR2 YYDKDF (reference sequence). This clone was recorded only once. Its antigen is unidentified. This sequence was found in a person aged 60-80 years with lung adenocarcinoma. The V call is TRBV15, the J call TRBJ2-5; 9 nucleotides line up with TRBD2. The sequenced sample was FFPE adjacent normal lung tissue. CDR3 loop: CATSRDDSGGTETQYF. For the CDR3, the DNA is TGTGCCACCAGCAGAGATGACAGCGGGGGGACCGAGACCCAGTACTTC.